This passage covers 13 T cell receptor beta chains from one sample sequenced in a study of Graves' ophthalmopathy and Graves' hyperthyroidism. CDR3 regions of TCR beta were amplified from RNA transcripts. HTBI primers were employed in first-round RT-PCR, then a second-round multiplex PCR followed. MiXCR, applied by TCRdb to the multiplex PCR reads, yields one record per CDR3 protein. Counted here are hundreds of thousands of distinct CDR3 sequences, roughly two fifths occurring once; the ten biggest clones make up around 3%. What was sequenced was peripheral blood. The receptors come from an adult man with Graves' ophthalmopathy.

This clonotype appeared many times. The gene calls are TRBV2 and TRBJ2-5, with 15 bases aligning to TRBD2. The CDR3 runs 15 residues. The germline gives CDR1 SNHLY, CDR2 FYNNEI. After removal of 8 bases from V and 6 bases from J, the junction contained 7 bases not matched to a gene. The CDR3 sequence is CASRTSGRVSQTQYF. DNA for the CDR3: TGTGCCAGCCGGACTAGCGGGAGGGTTTCACAGACCCAGTACTTC.

This clonotype was observed at least ten times. The V call is TRBV11-2, the J call TRBJ1-2; no reliable D call. Trimming took off 3 bases at V and 1 base at J, with 0 bases between the two ends. The germline V gene encodes CDR1 SGHAT and CDR2 FQNNGV. The CDR3 sequence is 11 residues long. Here the CDR3 reads CASSFNYGYTF. The CDR3 DNA follows: TGTGCCAGCAGCTTTAACTATGGCTACACCTTC.

Many counts were recorded for this clonotype. This sequence joins TRBV7-9 and TRBJ2-7, with D possibly being TRBD1 (6 bases). V was pared by 5 bases and J by 6 bases, with 17 bases between. Looked up from germline, CDR1 is SEHNR and CDR2 is FQNEAQ (reference sequence). This CDR3 comprises 14 residues. Here the CDR3 reads CASSHTQQGLEQYF. The CDR3 DNA is TGTGCCAGCAGCCATACACAACAGGGTCTCGAGCAGTACTTC. The full variable domain, completed using reference TRBV7-9 and TRBJ2-7, is DTGVSQNPRHKITKRGQNVTFRCDPISEHNRLYWYRQTLGQGPEFLTYFQNEAQLEKSRLLSDRFSAERPKGSFSTLEIQRTEQGDSAMYLCASSHTQQGLEQYFGPGTRLTVT.

In regard to this clonotype: This may come from a read error, since a much larger clone is one base off. The chain has TRBV10-2 and TRBJ2-2, with TRBD1 as a possible D gene (6 bases). Germline V gives CDR1 WSHSY, CDR2 SAAADI. The CDR3 has 17 amino acids. Here the CDR3 reads CASSEPYRVRNTGEMFF. CDR3 nucleotides: TGCGCCAGCAGTGAGCCCTACAGGGTTAGGAACACCGGGGAGATGTTTTTT.

As regards this clonotype: One junction end does not reproduce the germline sequence, and a read error may be involved. The chain employs TRBV7-9 and TRBJ2-5; TRBD1 or TRBD2 may be the D gene (5 bases each). Germline V CDR1 and CDR2: SEHNR, FQNEAQ (reference sequence). The CDR3 runs to 15 residues. CDR3 amino acids: CVSSLAPGGEETQYF. The CDR3 bases are TGTGTCAGCAGCTTAGCGCCTGGGGGTGAGGAGACCCAGTACTTC.

The chain recombines TRBV7-9 with TRBJ2-2; TRBD2 agrees at 9 bases. The germline CDR1 and CDR2 sequences are SEHNR and FQNEAQ (reference sequence). This CDR3 is built from 16 residues. Trimming took 5 bases from V and 5 from J; bases not matched to a gene: 9. In DNA, the CDR3 is TGTGCCAGCAGCCCCCGCGGGAGGGGGCTAACCGGGGAGCTGTTTTTT. Translation gives CASSPRGRGLTGELFF.

The chain carries TRBV25-1 and TRBJ1-6, with 8 bases fitting TRBD1. The CDR3 is 14 residues long. CDR1 MGHDK and CDR2 SYGVNS come from the germline V gene. The V and J ends lost 6 bases and 8 bases, in that order; junction bases with no gene match: 6. CDR3 sequence (DNA): TGTGCCAGCAGCTCGGGACAGGACTATTCACCCCTCCACTTT. Translated: CASSSGQDYSPLHF.

Only a few counts were recorded for this clonotype. This rearrangement joins TRBV19 to TRBJ1-5; perhaps TRBD1 as D (5 bases). CDR3 length equals 13 residues. V lost 11 bases, J lost 5 bases, and 16 bases lay in between. Germline CDR1 LNHDA, CDR2 SQIVND (reference sequence). CDR3 loop: CAWSVQEDQPQHF. The CDR3 DNA sequence: TGTGCCTGGAGTGTACAGGAGGATCAGCCCCAGCATTTT.

The count of this clonotype is one. The chain combines TRBV10-3 with TRBJ1-5, with TRBD1 identical over 10 bases. The CDR3 loop spans 13 amino acids. CDR1 and CDR2 from the germline V gene are ENHRY and SYGVKD. The V segment lost 3 bases and the J segment 13 bases; nucleotides outside the gene matches: 6. Here the CDR3 reads CAISDRRQGAQHF. Written as DNA, the CDR3 is TGTGCCATCAGTGATCGACGACAGGGGGCTCAGCATTTT.

As for this clonotype: A read error may be the cause here, since a much bigger clone is one base away. This sequence joins TRBV10-3 and TRBJ2-5; TRBD1 matches 8 bases. The CDR3 extends over 15 amino acids. The trim removed 10 bases at V and 6 bases at J, leaving 16 bases unmatched. Germline V gene sequence: CDR1 ENHRY, CDR2 SYGVKD. CDR3 in amino acids: CASSLGGQAGKTQYF. CDR3 nucleotides: TGTGCCAGCAGCCTCGGGGGACAGGCCGGGAAGACCCAGTACTTC.

The V and J genes are TRBV11-2 and TRBJ1-6, with TRBD1 as a possible D gene (5 bases). The germline V gene has CDR1 SGHAT and CDR2 FQNNGV. The V and J ends lost 1 base and 4 bases respectively, with 14 bases between them. The length of the CDR3 is 17 residues. CDR3 amino acids: CASSLVDRGGYNSPLHF. The CDR3 DNA sequence: TGTGCCAGCAGCTTAGTTGACCGTGGGGGTTATAATTCACCCCTCCACTTT.

V and J are TRBV9 and TRBJ1-1; no clear D gene. Per the germline V gene, CDR1 is SGDLS and CDR2 is YYNGEE. V was pared by 4 bases and J by 9 bases, with 19 bases between. This CDR3 is built from 14 residues. CDR3 DNA sequence: TGTGCCAGCAGCCAAGATCAGGCCCAAAGAAAAGCTTTCTTT. It specifies CASSQDQAQRKAFF.

The chain carries TRBV5-1 and TRBJ1-1; D perhaps matches TRBD1 (5 bases). V lost 4 bases and J lost 0, with 16 bases in between. In germline, CDR1 is SGHRS, CDR2 YFSETQ. CDR3 length: 16 residues. In DNA, the CDR3 is TGCGCCAGCAGCCGACAGCCAGGGAACATGAACACTGAAGCTTTCTTT. It codes for CASSRQPGNMNTEAFF.